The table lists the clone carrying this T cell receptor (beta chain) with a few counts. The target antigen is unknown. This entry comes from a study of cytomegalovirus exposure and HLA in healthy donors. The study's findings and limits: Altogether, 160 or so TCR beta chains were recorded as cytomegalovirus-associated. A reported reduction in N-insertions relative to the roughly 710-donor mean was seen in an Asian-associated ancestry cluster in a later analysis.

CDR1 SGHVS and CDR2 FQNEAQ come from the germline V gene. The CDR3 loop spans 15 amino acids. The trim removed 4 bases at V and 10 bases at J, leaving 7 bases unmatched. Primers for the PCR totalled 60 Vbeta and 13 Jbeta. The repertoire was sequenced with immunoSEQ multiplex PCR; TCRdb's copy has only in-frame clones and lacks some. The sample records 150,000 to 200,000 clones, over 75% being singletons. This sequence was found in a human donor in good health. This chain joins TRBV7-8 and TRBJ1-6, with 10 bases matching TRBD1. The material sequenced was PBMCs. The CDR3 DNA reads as TGTGCCAGCAGCTCAATCGGGACAGGGGACTCACCCCTCCACTTT. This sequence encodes CASSSIGTGDSPLHF.